The sequence of this T cell receptor (beta chain) was determined in a study of cytotoxic CD8 clonotypes in ibrutinib-treated CLL. Study details: Investigators collected response samples after a median approximately twelve months of treatment, range 6 to 36.

Some clones are missing from TCRdb's copy, which holds only in-frame ones; the method was immunoSEQ multiplex PCR. The sample records over 120,000 clones, 70% to 90% being singletons. A note on this clone: Its antigen is undetermined.

Genomic DNA in an amount of about 2 micrograms was extracted from cryopreserved PBMCs and used for the preparation of TCR beta libraries. J lost 3 bases, V lost 0 bases, and 10 bases had no gene match. The germline V gene has CDR1 LGHNA and CDR2 YNFKEQ. The CDR3 extends over 19 amino acids. Notes on the study in general: Clonality went higher at ibrutinib response and then dropped back toward baseline at progression.

Here the sequenced sample was PBMCs, taken after 36 months of ibrutinib treatment. The TCR was taken from a human donor with chronic lymphocytic leukemia. The chain has TRBV4-2 and TRBJ2-3, with TRBD2 matching over 12 bases. The CDR3 region has the DNA TGTGCCAGCAGCCAAGAGTTTTTTCTAGCGGGAGGGCCGACAGATACGCAGTATTTT. Its protein product is CASSQEFFLAGGPTDTQYF.